Presented here are 6 T cell receptor beta chains from one specimen sequenced in a study of blood T cell repertoires in COVID-19. Assay used: immunoSEQ multiplex PCR; TCRdb lists only in-frame clones, some missing. The sample lists more than 150,000 clones, around four fifths occurring once. The sample comprised peripheral blood. These receptors all come from a woman in her twenties or thirties with acute or convalescent COVID-19.

This chain joins TRBV6-2 or TRBV6-3 and TRBJ2-7, with a tentative D call TRBD2 (6 bases). V lost 5 bases and J 3 bases, leaving 14 bases between the germline ends. The CDR3 totals 14 residues. Germline V gene lookup returns CDR1 MNHEY and CDR2 SVGEGT. Written as DNA, the CDR3 is TGTGCCAGCAGTCAGGCGGGACCGGACTACGAGCAGTACTTC. Translated: CASSQAGPDYEQYF.

The CDR3 bases are TGCAGCGTTGACGGGTTGACCGGGGAGCTGTTTTTT. Encoded protein: CSVDGLTGELFF. This rearrangement joins TRBV29-1 to TRBJ2-2; D call uncertain. The CDR3 contains 12 residues. The V end lost 3 bases, the J end lost 5 bases, and 7 bases lay between the germline ends. The germline gives CDR1 SQVTM, CDR2 ANQGSEA.

V usage is TRBV6-5 and J usage is TRBJ2-7; the D gene is possibly TRBD2 (5 bases). CDR1 is MNHEY and CDR2 is SVGAGI in the germline V gene. The CDR3 covers 15 residues. V lost 0 bases, J lost 0 bases, and 9 bases lay in between. The CDR3 DNA sequence: TGTGCCAGCAGTTACTCCGAGGGCATCTCCTACGAGCAGTACTTC. This encodes CASSYSEGISYEQYF.

The CDR3 DNA is TGTGCCAGCAGTTTAGCCTCCAGGCAGCAGTACTTC. Amino acids: CASSLASRQQYF. The chain combines TRBV12-3 or TRBV12-4 with TRBJ2-7; D gene ambiguous. Trimming removed 0 bases from V and 8 bases from J, with 8 bases in between. The CDR3 is 12 amino acids.

The J gene is TRBJ2-7, the V gene TRBV27, with 12 bases aligning to TRBD2. This CDR3 is built from 16 residues. The germline V gene has CDR1 MNHEY and CDR2 SMNVEV (reference sequence). Trimming removed 6 bases from V and 9 bases from J; junction bases left unmatched: 15. CDR3 protein: CASSRLAGEGRNWQYF. CDR3 bases: TGTGCCAGCAGCAGACTAGCGGGAGAGGGTCGTAACTGGCAGTACTTC.

The chain recombines TRBV7-9 with TRBJ2-7, with TRBD1 matching over 9 bases. CDR1 is SEHNR and CDR2 is FQNEAQ in the germline V gene (reference sequence). Losses at the gene ends were 3 bases for V and 6 bases for J; bases not matched to a gene: 9. This CDR3 comprises 15 residues. As DNA, the CDR3 is TGTGCCAGCAGCTTTCCCCGACAGGGGGAAAGCGAGCAGTACTTC. Its translation: CASSFPRQGESEQYF.